The sequence of this T cell receptor beta chain was determined in a study of cytomegalovirus exposure and HLA in healthy donors. Regarding the study as a whole: The authors enumerated 150 to 200 TCR beta chains as linked to cytomegalovirus.

Assay: immunoSEQ multiplex PCR; the TCRdb copy retains only in-frame clones and omits some. The data show about 160,000 clones, with about 96% seen just once and 0.89% held by the top ten. This clone was counted once. What it binds is unknown. Trimming shortened V by 4 bases and J by 8 bases, and 9 bases separated the two germline ends. The germline gives CDR1 MGHDK, CDR2 SYGVNS. The CDR3 is 13 amino acids. The sequenced sample was PBMCs. The V call is TRBV25-1, the J call TRBJ1-6; D gene unclear. The sequence was collected from a woman in her late teens or twenties in good health and CMV-seronegative. The CDR3 protein is CASSVIEHSPLHF. The CDR3 bases are TGTGCCAGCAGTGTGATTGAGCATTCACCCCTCCACTTT.